The rows below give T cell receptor beta chains drawn from one sample of a study of control samples from healthy donors and cancer patients. Clones were read by immunoSEQ multiplex PCR, and TCRdb kept only the in-frame ones, dropping some. The sample has a few hundred thousand clones, 75% to 95% seen once. The sample was PBMCs. Receptors were obtained from a man aged 35 to 55 with head and neck cancer. The CDR3 runs from the conserved cysteine through the conserved F or W. The order of the fields is D gene, J gene, V gene, clone size, CDR3 protein, CDR3 DNA. The D gene is left open where the match is weak. Only some rows state a clone size, as once, few, many or a class for expanded clones.

d_call: NA
j_call: TRBJ2-3
v_call: TRBV7-7
clone_size: NA
cdr3_aa: CASSLYVQGDTQYF
cdr3_nt: TGTGCTAGCAGCTTATACGTACAGGGAGATACGCAGTATTTT

d_call: NA
j_call: TRBJ1-2
v_call: TRBV29-1
clone_size: NA
cdr3_aa: CSVDTGMGYTF
cdr3_nt: TGCAGCGTTGATACAGGCATGGGCTACACCTTC

d_call: TRBD1
j_call: TRBJ1-2
v_call: TRBV28
clone_size: NA
cdr3_aa: CASSGTGNYGYTF
cdr3_nt: TGTGCCAGCAGCGGGACAGGGAACTATGGCTACACCTTC

d_call: TRBD2
j_call: TRBJ2-3
v_call: TRBV6-1
clone_size: once
cdr3_aa: CASSGVGLTSGGGNTQYF
cdr3_nt: TGTGCCAGCAGTGGGGTCGGGTTGACTAGCGGGGGCGGAAATACGCAGTATTTT

d_call: TRBD1
j_call: TRBJ2-7
v_call: TRBV6-5
clone_size: NA
cdr3_aa: CASSPSGGAGFEQYF
cdr3_nt: TGTGCCAGCAGTCCTTCAGGGGGCGCGGGATTCGAGCAGTACTTC

d_call: TRBD1
j_call: TRBJ1-5
v_call: TRBV5-6
clone_size: NA
cdr3_aa: CASSSGTGTGIQPQHF
cdr3_nt: TGTGCCAGCAGCTCCGGCACCGGGACAGGAATTCAGCCCCAGCATTTT

d_call: TRBD2
j_call: TRBJ2-3
v_call: TRBV29-1
clone_size: NA
cdr3_aa: CSVEGMGTSGDLDTQYF
cdr3_nt: TGCAGCGTTGAAGGAATGGGGACTAGCGGGGACTTAGATACGCAGTATTTT

d_call: NA
j_call: TRBJ1-4
v_call: TRBV12-3/TRBV12-4
clone_size: NA
cdr3_aa: CASSWTNEKLFF
cdr3_nt: TGTGCCAGCAGTTGGACTAATGAAAAACTGTTTTTT

d_call: NA
j_call: TRBJ1-5
v_call: TRBV30
clone_size: NA
cdr3_aa: CAWSATDSQPQHF
cdr3_nt: TGTGCCTGGAGCGCGACAGACTCGCAGCCCCAGCATTTT

d_call: NA
j_call: TRBJ1-4
v_call: TRBV11-2
clone_size: NA
cdr3_aa: CASSSSGAAWEKLFF
cdr3_nt: TGTGCCAGCAGCTCGTCAGGGGCCGCCTGGGAAAAACTGTTTTTT

d_call: NA
j_call: TRBJ1-1
v_call: TRBV4-2
clone_size: once
cdr3_aa: CASTLQGTTEAFF
cdr3_nt: TGTGCCAGCACCCTCCAGGGAACCACTGAAGCTTTCTTT

d_call: NA
j_call: TRBJ2-3
v_call: TRBV5-1
clone_size: NA
cdr3_aa: CASSFSDSTDTQYF
cdr3_nt: TGCGCCAGCAGCTTCTCCGACAGCACAGATACGCAGTATTTT

d_call: TRBD2
j_call: TRBJ2-1
v_call: TRBV9
clone_size: NA
cdr3_aa: CASSPMAGGFWGEQFF
cdr3_nt: TGTGCCAGCAGCCCCATGGCGGGGGGATTCTGGGGTGAGCAGTTCTTC

d_call: TRBD1
j_call: TRBJ1-2
v_call: TRBV11-2
clone_size: NA
cdr3_aa: CASSPRGTGVPGYTF
cdr3_nt: TGTGCCAGCAGCCCTCGCGGGACAGGGGTGCCTGGCTACACCTTC

d_call: TRBD1
j_call: TRBJ2-7
v_call: TRBV6-6
clone_size: NA
cdr3_aa: CASSAPGQGGEQYF
cdr3_nt: TGTGCCAGCAGTGCACCGGGACAGGGGGGAGAGCAGTACTTC

d_call: NA
j_call: TRBJ2-1
v_call: TRBV7-3
clone_size: NA
cdr3_aa: CASSPRWGNEQFF
cdr3_nt: TGTGCCAGCAGCCCGAGGTGGGGCAATGAGCAGTTCTTC

d_call: TRBD1
j_call: TRBJ1-6
v_call: TRBV10-3
clone_size: NA
cdr3_aa: CAISSTGQGNSPLHF
cdr3_nt: TGTGCCATCAGCTCAACGGGACAGGGGAATTCACCCCTCCACTTT

d_call: NA
j_call: TRBJ1-1
v_call: TRBV19
clone_size: NA
cdr3_aa: CAARGGGVPFF
cdr3_nt: TGTGCCGCGCGGGGTGGAGGGGTACCGTTTTTT

d_call: TRBD1
j_call: TRBJ2-1
v_call: TRBV3-1/TRBV3-2
clone_size: once
cdr3_aa: CASSQEQGGWNEQFF
cdr3_nt: TGTGCCAGCAGCCAAGAACAGGGGGGCTGGAATGAGCAGTTCTTC

d_call: NA
j_call: TRBJ2-2
v_call: TRBV5-1
clone_size: NA
cdr3_aa: CASSPYSRTTNTGELFF
cdr3_nt: TGCGCCAGCAGCCCCTATTCCCGGACTACTAACACCGGGGAGCTGTTTTTT

d_call: TRBD1
j_call: TRBJ2-5
v_call: TRBV5-1
clone_size: once
cdr3_aa: CASSSIGTGVQETQYF
cdr3_nt: TGCGCCAGCAGCTCCATTGGGACAGGGGTACAAGAGACCCAGTACTTC

d_call: NA
j_call: TRBJ1-6
v_call: TRBV2
clone_size: NA
cdr3_aa: CASSLGTPNSPLHF
cdr3_nt: TGTGCCAGCAGTCTCGGGACGCCGAATTCACCCCTCCACTTT

d_call: NA
j_call: TRBJ1-5
v_call: TRBV19
clone_size: few
cdr3_aa: CASTLYGLGRYSNQPQHF
cdr3_nt: TGTGCCAGTACCTTATACGGACTCGGAAGGTATAGCAATCAGCCCCAGCATTTT

d_call: NA
j_call: TRBJ2-5
v_call: TRBV28
clone_size: NA
cdr3_aa: CASSQETQYF
cdr3_nt: TGTGCCAGCAGCCAAGAGACCCAGTACTTC

d_call: NA
j_call: TRBJ1-1
v_call: TRBV10-2
clone_size: NA
cdr3_aa: CATAKDTNTEAFF
cdr3_nt: TGCGCCACTGCTAAGGACACAAACACTGAAGCTTTCTTT

d_call: NA
j_call: TRBJ2-2
v_call: TRBV19
clone_size: NA
cdr3_aa: CASSRYEGYTGELFF
cdr3_nt: TGTGCCAGTAGTCGGTATGAGGGATACACCGGGGAGCTGTTTTTT

d_call: TRBD1
j_call: TRBJ2-5
v_call: TRBV27
clone_size: once
cdr3_aa: CASRARQGARGRPGETQYF
cdr3_nt: TGTGCCAGCAGAGCTCGACAGGGGGCCCGCGGGAGGCCGGGGGAGACCCAGTACTTC

d_call: NA
j_call: TRBJ2-3
v_call: TRBV30
clone_size: NA
cdr3_aa: CAWTTGSAQGDTQYF
cdr3_nt: TGTGCCTGGACCACCGGTAGCGCCCAAGGAGATACGCAGTATTTT

d_call: NA
j_call: TRBJ2-6
v_call: TRBV5-4
clone_size: NA
cdr3_aa: CASSLVRGVSGANVLTF
cdr3_nt: TGTGCCAGCAGCTTGGTCAGGGGGGTCTCTGGGGCCAACGTCCTGACTTTC

d_call: TRBD2
j_call: TRBJ2-7
v_call: TRBV29-1
clone_size: NA
cdr3_aa: CSAAGLAGGWGEQYF
cdr3_nt: TGCAGCGCCGCGGGACTAGCGGGGGGCTGGGGGGAGCAGTACTTC

d_call: NA
j_call: TRBJ2-5
v_call: TRBV6-1
clone_size: once
cdr3_aa: CASSLTGQKETQYF
cdr3_nt: TGTGCCAGCAGTCTCACCGGACAAAAAGAGACCCAGTACTTC

d_call: NA
j_call: TRBJ2-5
v_call: TRBV7-3
clone_size: NA
cdr3_aa: CASSLTLLETQYF
cdr3_nt: TGTGCCAGCAGCTTAACCCTTCTGGAGACCCAGTACTTC

d_call: TRBD2
j_call: TRBJ2-7
v_call: TRBV6-5
clone_size: NA
cdr3_aa: CASRRGLAGAYEQYF
cdr3_nt: TGTGCCAGCAGACGAGGACTAGCGGGAGCGTACGAGCAGTACTTC

d_call: NA
j_call: TRBJ1-1
v_call: TRBV6-2/TRBV6-3
clone_size: NA
cdr3_aa: CASIPDGITEAFF
cdr3_nt: TGTGCCAGCATCCCAGACGGTATTACTGAAGCTTTCTTT

d_call: NA
j_call: TRBJ2-3
v_call: TRBV4-3
clone_size: NA
cdr3_aa: CASSQDRGNTDTQYF
cdr3_nt: TGCGCCAGCAGCCAAGATCGGGGGAACACAGATACGCAGTATTTT

d_call: TRBD1
j_call: TRBJ1-5
v_call: TRBV5-5
clone_size: NA
cdr3_aa: CASSLGTGRYQPQHF
cdr3_nt: TGTGCCAGCAGCTTGGGGACAGGGAGATATCAGCCCCAGCATTTT

d_call: NA
j_call: TRBJ1-5
v_call: TRBV7-9
clone_size: NA
cdr3_aa: CASSLASSNQPQHF
cdr3_nt: TGTGCCAGCAGCTTAGCAAGTAGCAATCAGCCCCAGCATTTT

d_call: TRBD1
j_call: TRBJ2-4
v_call: TRBV2
clone_size: NA
cdr3_aa: CASSTIYGTGGNRGDKNIQYF
cdr3_nt: TGTGCCAGCAGCACCATATACGGGACAGGGGGTAACCGGGGAGACAAAAACATTCAGTACTTC

d_call: TRBD2
j_call: TRBJ2-2
v_call: TRBV11-3
clone_size: NA
cdr3_aa: CASSAGTSGRGAGELFF
cdr3_nt: TGTGCCAGCAGCGCTGGGACTAGCGGGAGAGGAGCCGGGGAGCTGTTTTTT

d_call: NA
j_call: TRBJ2-3
v_call: TRBV10-1
clone_size: NA
cdr3_aa: CASGAGRANSTDTQYF
cdr3_nt: TGCGCCAGCGGAGCTGGTCGAGCGAATAGCACAGATACGCAGTATTTT